The 21 T cell receptor beta chains reported below all come from one sample, sequenced in a study of control samples from healthy donors and cancer patients. Method: immunoSEQ multiplex PCR; TCRdb's copy keeps in-frame clones and lacks some. The table lists about 94,000 clones, 90% of them singletons. The source material was blood. The receptors stem from a woman aged 18-29 years in good health.

This chain joins TRBV9 and TRBJ1-2, with 11 bases identical to TRBD1. The length of the CDR3 is 16 residues. In germline, CDR1 is SGDLS, CDR2 YYNGEE. V lost 0 bases, J lost 3 bases, and 4 bases stayed unmatched. The CDR3 DNA reads as TGTGCCAGCAGCGTAGCTCTGGGACAGGGGGACTATGGCTACACCTTC. Translated, it gives CASSVALGQGDYGYTF.

The genes are TRBV20-1 and TRBJ1-1, with D perhaps TRBD1 (5 bases). Germline V CDR1 and CDR2: DFQATT, SNEGSKA (reference sequence). This CDR3 region has 11 residues. CDR3 DNA: TGCAGGGCAGACAGCAGTACTGAAGCTTTCTTT. It codes for CRADSSTEAFF.

The chain employs TRBV23-1 and TRBJ2-7; no clear D. TRBV23-1 qualifies as an ORF whose function is uncertain. This CDR3 contains 13 residues. Trimming stripped 0 bases from V and 3 bases from J, with 6 bases between. Written as DNA, the CDR3 is TGCGCCAGCAGTCAATCGAGGAGCTACGAGCAGTACTTC. Translating gives CASSQSRSYEQYF.

The chain joins TRBV4-1 to TRBJ1-3; D gene uncertain. The V end was cut by 4 bases, the J end by 0 bases, with 4 bases between. Germline CDR1 reads MGHRA; CDR2 reads YSYEKL. This CDR3 spans 13 amino acids. DNA for the CDR3: TGCGCCAGCAGCCCGTACTCTGGAAACACCATATATTTT. It codes for CASSPYSGNTIYF.

The V call is TRBV5-1, the J call TRBJ1-3; D gene ambiguous. The CDR3 sequence is 15 residues long. Germline lookup yields CDR1 SGHRS and CDR2 YFSETQ. Trimming pared 1 base from V and 3 bases from J, leaving 11 bases between. CDR3 in amino acids: CASSLSSGLGNTIYF. As DNA, the CDR3 is TGCGCCAGCAGCTTGTCCTCCGGACTTGGAAACACCATATATTTT.

The V call is TRBV12-3 or TRBV12-4, the J call TRBJ2-5, with D unclear. Trimming took off 6 bases at V and 3 bases at J, with 5 bases between the two ends. This CDR3 is 11 amino acids long. This CDR3 is CASSSEETQYF. Here the CDR3 DNA reads TGTGCCAGCAGCTCTGAAGAGACCCAGTACTTC.

V is TRBV2 and J is TRBJ1-6; D gene uncertain. The CDR3 consists of 14 residues. Per the germline V gene, CDR1 is SNHLY and CDR2 is FYNNEI. V lost 6 bases and J 3 bases, leaving 9 bases between the germline ends. CDR3 DNA: TGTGCCAGCAGGGCAGTGTTCTATAATTCACCCCTCCACTTT. Amino acid sequence: CASRAVFYNSPLHF.

The chain couples TRBV21-1 to TRBJ1-5; TRBD1 is the table's D call, not checked against the DNA. TRBV21-1 is described as a pseudogene. The CDR3 sequence is 17 residues long. The CDR3 nucleotides read TGTGCCAGCAGCACTCAGGGGGTGGACCCGAGCAATCAGCCCCAGCATTTT. Encoded protein: CASSTQGVDPSNQPQHF.

This chain joins TRBV7-9 and TRBJ2-1; a weak D match, TRBD2 (7 bases). Between the trimmed V and J ends, which lost 5 bases and 6 bases, there was a span of 14 bases. The CDR3 totals 14 residues. Germline values: CDR1 SEHNR, CDR2 FQNEAQ (reference sequence). CDR3 DNA: TGTGCCAGCAGCCTGGGGGGGCAGCGCAATGAGCAGTTCTTC. It specifies CASSLGGQRNEQFF. Full variable domain (outside the CDR3, taken from reference TRBV7-9 and TRBJ2-1): DTGVSQNPRHKITKRGQNVTFRCDPISEHNRLYWYRQTLGQGPEFLTYFQNEAQLEKSRLLSDRFSAERPKGSFSTLEIQRTEQGDSAMYLCASSLGGQRNEQFFGPGTRLTVL.

The chain uses TRBV3-1 (or the pseudogene TRBV3-2) and TRBJ2-7; 10 bases are a match to TRBD1. Losses at the gene ends were 4 bases for V and 2 bases for J; bases not matched to a gene: 2. Germline assignment: CDR1 LGHDT and CDR2 YNNKEL (reference sequence). The CDR3 is made up of 14 amino acids. The CDR3 bases are TGTGCCAGCAGCCCCGGGACAGGGGCCTACGAGCAGTACTTC. Its protein product is CASSPGTGAYEQYF.

This CDR3 is CASSPLGGSPTDTQYF. DNA for the CDR3: TGCGCCAGCAGCCCCCTCGGGGGGTCCCCCACAGATACGCAGTATTTT. The chain uses TRBV5-1 and TRBJ2-3; 7 bases map to TRBD2. J was trimmed by 2 bases and V by 4 bases; bases with no gene match: 10. This CDR3 has 16 residues. Germline V gives CDR1 SGHRS, CDR2 YFSETQ. Filled out from reference TRBV5-1 and TRBJ2-3, the complete variable domain reads KAGVTQTPRYLIKTRGQQVTLSCSPISGHRSVSWYQQTPGQGLQFLFEYFSETQRNKGNFPGRFSGRQFSNSRSEMNVSTLELGDSALYLCASSPLGGSPTDTQYFGPGTRLTVL.

The chain has TRBV21-1 and TRBJ2-5; TRBD1 is the table's D call and was not checked against the DNA. TRBV21-1 is flagged as a pseudogene. This CDR3 is 19 amino acids long. CDR3 loop: CASSKMGANSGPNQETQYF. The CDR3 DNA reads as TGTGCCAGCAGCAAAATGGGGGCAAATAGTGGCCCCAACCAAGAGACCCAGTACTTC.

V and J are TRBV7-2 and TRBJ1-3; 7 bases fit TRBD1. Unmatched junction bases numbered 3, after V lost 2 bases and J lost 5 bases. Germline CDR1 is SGHTA and CDR2 is FQGNSA. This CDR3 contains 14 residues. The CDR3 nucleotides are TGTGCCAGCAGCTTAACAGGGGAGAGAAACACCATATATTTT. Translating gives CASSLTGERNTIYF. Looking up the rest from reference TRBV7-2 and TRBJ1-3 gives the full variable domain: GAGVSQSPSNKVTEKGKDVELRCDPISGHTALYWYRQSLGQGLEFLIYFQGNSAPDKSGLPSDRFSAERTGGSVSTLTIQRTQQEDSAVYLCASSLTGERNTIYFGEGSWLTVV.

This sequence joins TRBV7-9 and TRBJ2-7, with 7 bases that match TRBD1. The CDR3 consists of 17 residues. V lost 5 bases and J lost 1; bases outside the gene matches: 14. Germline V lookup: CDR1 SEHNR, CDR2 FQNEAQ (reference sequence). CDR3 DNA sequence: TGTGCCAGCAGCCAATCTCGGACAGGCTTACTATCCTACGAGCAGTACTTC. The encoded protein is CASSQSRTGLLSYEQYF.

The V and J genes are TRBV7-2 and TRBJ2-7; D is uncertain. Trimming pared 0 bases from V and 2 bases from J, leaving 5 bases between. The CDR3 loop spans 13 amino acids. Germline CDR1 and CDR2: SGHTA and FQGNSA. This CDR3 is CASSLAVTYEQYF. CDR3 in DNA: TGTGCCAGCAGCTTAGCCGTAACCTACGAGCAGTACTTC.

The rearrangement uses TRBV3-1 (or the pseudogene TRBV3-2) and TRBJ1-1; D unclear. Germline V gene lookup returns CDR1 LGHDT and CDR2 YNNKEL (reference sequence). The CDR3 is made up of 11 amino acids. V lost 8 bases, J lost 3 bases, and 7 bases lay in between. CDR3 coding DNA: TGTGCCAGCTCCGGGGACACTGAAGCTTTCTTT. Protein: CASSGDTEAFF.

The rearrangement joins TRBV18 to TRBJ1-6, with TRBD1 matching over 7 bases. Looked up from germline, CDR1 is KGHSH and CDR2 is LQKENI. The ends lost 4 bases at V and 5 bases at J; junction bases unmatched: 11. The CDR3 is 17 amino acids. As DNA, the CDR3 is TGTGCCAGCTCACTAAATTCACCCGGGACAGATAATTCACCCCTCCACTTT. It is translated as CASSLNSPGTDNSPLHF.

The CDR3 region has the DNA TGTGCCAGCCACTGGTGGGGTCTTACCTACGAGCAGTACTTC. Residues: CASHWWGLTYEQYF. This rearrangement joins TRBV6-5 to TRBJ2-7, with unresolved D. The CDR3 runs to 14 residues. Germline values: CDR1 MNHEY, CDR2 SVGAGI. Between the trimmed V and J ends, which lost 8 bases and 2 bases, there was a span of 16 bases.

The chain carries TRBV27 and TRBJ2-7; 8 bases line up with TRBD1. This CDR3 region has 16 residues. V was pared by 6 bases and J by 2 bases, with 12 bases of the junction left unmatched. CDR1 is MNHEY, CDR2 SMNVEV, per germline (reference sequence). Here the CDR3 reads CASSVPGQVGPYEQYF. CDR3 nucleotide sequence: TGTGCCAGCAGCGTCCCGGGACAGGTCGGACCCTACGAGCAGTACTTC.

The DNA of the CDR3 is TGTGCCAGCAGCTTAGTGGGACAAGGGACTGAAGCTTTCTTT. Translating gives CASSLVGQGTEAFF. The V and J genes are TRBV7-9 and TRBJ1-1, with D possibly matching TRBD1 (6 bases). Looked up from germline, CDR1 is SEHNR and CDR2 is FQNEAQ (reference sequence). V was trimmed by 1 base and J by 5 bases, leaving 11 bases between them. The CDR3 is 14 amino acids. The full variable domain, completed using reference TRBV7-9 and TRBJ1-1, is DTGVSQNPRHKITKRGQNVTFRCDPISEHNRLYWYRQTLGQGPEFLTYFQNEAQLEKSRLLSDRFSAERPKGSFSTLEIQRTEQGDSAMYLCASSLVGQGTEAFFGQGTRLTVV.

The rearrangement joins TRBV5-6 to TRBJ1-1; possible D gene TRBD1, 5 bases. Germline lookup yields CDR1 SGHDT and CDR2 YYEEEE. The V and J ends lost 1 base and 3 bases respectively, with 13 bases between them. This CDR3 is built from 15 residues. For the CDR3, the DNA is TGTGCCAGCAGCTTGTGGGGTCAGGGCGACACTGAAGCTTTCTTT. Its translation is CASSLWGQGDTEAFF.